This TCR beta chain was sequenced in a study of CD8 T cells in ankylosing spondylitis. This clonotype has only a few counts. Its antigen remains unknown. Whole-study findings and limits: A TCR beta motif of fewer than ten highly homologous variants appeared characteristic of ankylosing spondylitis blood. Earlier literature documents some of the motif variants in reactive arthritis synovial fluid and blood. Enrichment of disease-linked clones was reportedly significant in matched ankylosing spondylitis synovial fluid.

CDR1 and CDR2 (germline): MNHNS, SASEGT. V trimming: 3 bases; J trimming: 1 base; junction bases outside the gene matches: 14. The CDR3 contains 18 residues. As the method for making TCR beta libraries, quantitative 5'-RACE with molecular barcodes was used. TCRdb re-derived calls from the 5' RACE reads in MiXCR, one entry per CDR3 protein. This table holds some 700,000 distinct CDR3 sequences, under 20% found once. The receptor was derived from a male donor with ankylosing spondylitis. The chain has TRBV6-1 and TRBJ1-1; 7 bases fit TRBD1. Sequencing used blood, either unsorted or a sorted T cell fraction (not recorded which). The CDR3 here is CASSDWGIKTGTNTEAFF. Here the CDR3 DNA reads TGTGCCAGCAGTGATTGGGGAATAAAGACAGGGACGAACACTGAAGCTTTCTTT.